What follows are 31 T cell receptor beta chains derived from one specimen sequenced in a study of shared clonotypes between healthy human individuals. Libraries were prepared by immunoSEQ multiplex PCR; TCRdb keeps only in-frame clonotypes and omits some of them. This sample has some 2.1 million clones, with 90% to 95% found just once. Naive CD8 cells lacked CD45RO, underwent positive selection for CCR7 and left out terminally differentiated effector memory CD45RA+ cells. Sequences were obtained from naive CD8+ T cells from PBMCs. The receptors originated from a man between 18 and 29 years old in good health. Some clones in this sample may be carry-over from other donors' samples.

The chain has TRBV28 and TRBJ1-5; D is uncertain. Germline values: CDR1 MDHEN, CDR2 SYDVKM. The CDR3 extends over 15 amino acids. The V and J ends lost 7 bases and 2 bases respectively, with 15 bases between them. This CDR3 reads CASTMTGGGNQPQHF. The CDR3 nucleotides are TGTGCCAGCACCATGACCGGCGGCGGCAATCAGCCCCAGCATTTT.

V gene TRBV7-2 combines with J gene TRBJ1-3, with a possible D match to TRBD1 (5 bases). V was trimmed by 5 bases and J by 3 bases, leaving 11 bases between them. Germline V gene lookup returns CDR1 SGHTA and CDR2 FQGNSA. The CDR3 has 14 amino acids. This chain's CDR3 is CASSTQGFGNTIYF. The DNA for the CDR3 is TGTGCCAGCAGCACCCAGGGCTTTGGAAACACCATATATTTT.

The V call is TRBV5-1, the J call TRBJ2-7; D assignment may be TRBD1 or TRBD2 (6 bases each). The CDR3 has 13 amino acids. Looked up from germline, CDR1 is SGHRS and CDR2 is YFSETQ. The V end lost 0 bases, the J end lost 5 bases, and 9 bases lay between the germline ends. This chain's CDR3 is CASSLVRGDEQYF. The CDR3 nucleotides read TGCGCCAGCAGCTTGGTGAGGGGGGACGAGCAGTACTTC.

This chain links TRBV28 with TRBJ2-3; 7 bases are a match to TRBD2. Looked up from germline, CDR1 is MDHEN and CDR2 is SYDVKM. V was clipped by 5 bases and J by 2 bases; unmatched bases: 4. The CDR3 is 14 residues long. The CDR3 DNA reads as TGTGCCAGCAGTCTAGCGGAGCTCACAGATACGCAGTATTTT. Protein sequence: CASSLAELTDTQYF.

As to this clone: The same CDR3 arises from other DNA sequences in this sample as well. The V call is TRBV18, the J call TRBJ1-3, with unresolved D. The CDR3 has 15 residues. Germline CDR1 is KGHSH and CDR2 is LQKENI. Trimming shortened V by 0 bases and J by 4 bases, and 10 bases separated the two germline ends. CDR3 nucleotides: TGTGCCAGCTCACCACCAGGCGGGCCCGGAAACACCATATATTTT. Translating gives CASSPPGGPGNTIYF.

Written as DNA, the CDR3 is TGTGCCAGCTCCGGGACAGGGGCAGATGGCTACACCTTC. Amino acids: CASSGTGADGYTF. This chain connects TRBV18 to TRBJ1-2; TRBD1 matches at 10 bases. The CDR3 contains 13 residues. In germline, CDR1 is KGHSH, CDR2 LQKENI. The J segment lost 6 bases and the V segment lost 6 bases, leaving 4 bases of the junction unmatched.

The chain recombines TRBV7-2 with TRBJ2-5; D possibly uses TRBD1 or TRBD2 (6 bases each). Germline V gene sequence: CDR1 SGHTA, CDR2 FQGNSA. Deletions cut 5 bases from V and 6 bases from J, with 25 bases between. The CDR3 length is 17 residues. CDR3 DNA sequence: TGTGCCAGCAGCAAATCCCGGGGGCGGGATGGTCTCAAGACCCAGTACTTC. Protein product: CASSKSRGRDGLKTQYF.

The chain is built from TRBV7-3 and TRBJ2-5; D remains ambiguous. V lost 0 bases, J lost 7 bases, and 9 bases lay in between. The CDR3 runs 13 residues. Germline V CDR1 and CDR2: SGHTA, FQGTGA. CDR3 protein: CASSLTFKGTQYF. In DNA form, the CDR3 reads TGTGCCAGCAGCTTAACGTTTAAGGGGACCCAGTACTTC.

The chain recombines TRBV6-1 with TRBJ2-2; perhaps D is TRBD1 or TRBD2 (5 bases each). V was clipped by 6 bases and J by 1 base, with 12 bases between them. Germline assignment: CDR1 MNHNS and CDR2 SASEGT. CDR3 length equals 15 residues. In DNA, the CDR3 is TGTGCCAGCAGCGTGGGACCGAGGAACACCGGGGAGCTGTTTTTT. It specifies CASSVGPRNTGELFF.

The J gene is TRBJ1-1, the V gene TRBV2; 8 bases agree with TRBD1. The CDR3 is made up of 14 amino acids. Germline V gene data show CDR1 as SNHLY and CDR2 as FYNNEI. Germline trimming cut 2 bases from V and 8 bases from J; bases unmatched to any gene: 7. The chain's CDR3 is CASSEYRGGNEAFF. Here the CDR3 DNA reads TGTGCCAGCAGTGAATACAGGGGGGGAAACGAAGCTTTCTTT.

This chain connects TRBV15 to TRBJ2-3; tentative D call: TRBD1 (5 bases). The CDR3 runs to 13 residues. Trimming removed 2 bases from V and 5 bases from J, with 8 bases in between. Germline CDR1 is LNHNV and CDR2 is YYDKDF (reference sequence). The CDR3 DNA follows: TGTGCCACCAGCAGACAGGGAAAAGATACGCAGTATTTT. Translation gives CATSRQGKDTQYF.

With regard to this clone: Other DNA sequences in the sample encode the same CDR3. J is TRBJ2-1 and V is TRBV5-1, with D hard to call. The V and J ends lost 4 bases and 5 bases respectively, with 4 bases between them. The CDR3 contains 11 residues. Per germline, CDR1 SGHRS and CDR2 YFSETQ. The CDR3 DNA reads as TGCGCCAGCAGCCCTAACAATGAGCAGTTCTTC. Translating it yields CASSPNNEQFF.

The V gene is TRBV7-2, the J gene TRBJ2-1, with TRBD2 matching over 10 bases. Trimming at V came to 0 bases and at J to 0 bases, leaving 5 bases not matched to a gene. The length of the CDR3 is 18 residues. Germline V CDR1 and CDR2: SGHTA, FQGNSA. The CDR3 DNA reads as TGTGCCAGCAGCTTAGCGGTCGCTAGCGGGAGCTCCTACAATGAGCAGTTCTTC. Residues: CASSLAVASGSSYNEQFF.

DNA of the CDR3: TGTGCCAGCAGAGACCGGACAGGGGCTGGAAACACCATATATTTT. Translation: CASRDRTGAGNTIYF. This chain joins TRBV2 and TRBJ1-3; the match to TRBD1 covers 9 bases. Trimming at V came to 6 bases and at J to 2 bases, leaving 5 bases not matched to a gene. Germline values: CDR1 SNHLY, CDR2 FYNNEI. The CDR3 runs to 15 residues.

The gene calls are TRBV19 and TRBJ2-3, with 8 positions matching TRBD1. The CDR3 sequence is 16 residues long. V dropped 5 bases and J dropped 3; count of bases not matched to a gene: 10. The germline gives CDR1 LNHDA, CDR2 SQIVND (reference sequence). CDR3 in amino acids: CASSVGQAFLTDTQYF. The DNA of the CDR3 is TGTGCCAGTAGTGTGGGACAGGCTTTCTTGACAGATACGCAGTATTTT.

The J gene is TRBJ2-2, the V gene TRBV19; TRBD1 matches 8 bases. The CDR3 contains 18 residues. Germline assignment: CDR1 LNHDA and CDR2 SQIVND (reference sequence). The V gene end was trimmed by 5 bases and the J gene end by 1 base; junction bases not matched to a gene: 12. CDR3 loop: CASSPNLVGQGNTGELFF. For the CDR3, the DNA is TGTGCCAGTAGTCCGAACTTGGTAGGACAGGGGAACACCGGGGAGCTGTTTTTT.

The genes are TRBV10-3 and TRBJ2-1; D might be TRBD1 (5 bases). The germline V and J ends were trimmed by 0 bases and 4 bases, with 13 bases remaining between them. This CDR3 is built from 16 residues. CDR1 ENHRY and CDR2 SYGVKD come from the germline V gene. CDR3: CAISESMSGLYNEQFF. In DNA form, the CDR3 reads TGTGCCATCAGTGAGTCGATGTCAGGGCTTTACAATGAGCAGTTCTTC.

The rearrangement joins TRBV4-1 to TRBJ1-1; D possibly corresponds to TRBD1 (6 bases). CDR1 is MGHRA, CDR2 YSYEKL, per germline. V lost 8 bases and J 5 bases, leaving 21 bases between the germline ends. The CDR3 spans 15 residues. The CDR3 nucleotides read TGCGCCAGCCAGCGCGTCTCGGAGGGGGAGACTGAAGCTTTCTTT. Amino acid sequence: CASQRVSEGETEAFF.

The chain links TRBV15 to TRBJ2-5; 9 positions agree with TRBD2. In germline, CDR1 is LNHNV, CDR2 YYDKDF (reference sequence). The CDR3 has 15 amino acids. The trim removed 2 bases at V and 2 bases at J, leaving 3 bases unmatched. The DNA for the CDR3 is TGTGCCACCAGCAGACCCAGCGGGGGGCAAGAGACCCAGTACTTC. Encoded protein: CATSRPSGGQETQYF. Full variable domain (outside the CDR3, taken from reference TRBV15 and TRBJ2-5): DAMVIQNPRYQVTQFGKPVTLSCSQTLNHNVMYWYQQKSSQAPKLLFHYYDKDFNNEADTPDNFQSRRPNTSFCFLDIRSPGLGDTAMYLCATSRPSGGQETQYFGPGTRLLVL.

This sequence joins TRBV6-5 and TRBJ1-2; D unresolved. Per the germline V gene, CDR1 is MNHEY and CDR2 is SVGAGI. The CDR3 spans 15 residues. V gave up 3 bases and J gave up 4 bases, with 15 bases separating them. CDR3 amino acids: CASSYSGEGPYGYTF. The DNA for the CDR3 is TGTGCCAGCAGTTATAGTGGTGAAGGACCCTATGGCTACACCTTC.

J is TRBJ2-7 and V is TRBV9, with unresolved D. Trimming pared 2 bases from V and 2 bases from J, leaving 11 bases between. In germline, CDR1 is SGDLS, CDR2 YYNGEE. The CDR3 contains 14 residues. The DNA for the CDR3 is TGTGCCAGCAGCGTGGCAGCCCGTACCTACGAGCAGTACTTC. It is translated as CASSVAARTYEQYF.

DNA of the CDR3: TGTGCCAGCAGCTCCAGCGGGGGGGCGGCCAAAAACATTCAGTACTTC. The encoded protein is CASSSSGGAAKNIQYF. V gene TRBV7-9 combines with J gene TRBJ2-4; 10 bases fit TRBD2. Germline V gene lookup returns CDR1 SEHNR and CDR2 FQNEAQ (reference sequence). J gave up 1 base and V 4 bases, and 4 bases lay outside the gene matches. CDR3 length equals 16 residues.

In this sample, this clone turned up a few times. This chain connects TRBV6-5 to TRBJ1-2, with unresolved D. Germline CDR1 MNHEY, CDR2 SVGAGI. The CDR3 contains 14 residues. The V and J ends lost 6 bases and 6 bases respectively, with 17 bases between them. The chain's CDR3 is CASSQFPSPDGYTF. DNA of the CDR3: TGTGCCAGCAGCCAGTTCCCCAGTCCTGATGGCTACACCTTC.

This chain joins TRBV9 and TRBJ2-7; D is undetermined. The germline V and J ends were trimmed by 0 bases and 2 bases, with 3 bases remaining between them. Looked up from germline, CDR1 is SGDLS and CDR2 is YYNGEE. The CDR3 extends over 12 amino acids. CDR3 sequence reads: CASSVEPYEQYF. CDR3 DNA: TGTGCCAGCAGCGTAGAACCCTACGAGCAGTACTTC.

This clone was seen a handful of times. The chain links TRBV10-1 to TRBJ1-1, with D unresolved. The V end was cut by 7 bases, the J end by 6 bases, with 0 bases between. The CDR3 extends over 8 amino acids. Per the germline V gene, CDR1 is WNHNN and CDR2 is SYGVQD (reference sequence). The CDR3 loop reads CASTEAFF. DNA for the CDR3: TGCGCCAGCACTGAAGCTTTCTTT.

This chain joins TRBV7-9 and TRBJ2-7; 8 nucleotides line up with TRBD2. After removal of 9 bases from V and 6 bases from J, the junction contained 10 bases not matched to a gene. Per the germline V gene, CDR1 is SEHNR and CDR2 is FQNEAQ (reference sequence). The CDR3 runs to 13 residues. This chain's CDR3 is CASGSGTEGEQYF. DNA for the CDR3: TGTGCCAGTGGTAGCGGGACCGAAGGCGAGCAGTACTTC.

The V gene is TRBV15, the J gene TRBJ1-5; D uncertain. V lost 8 bases to trimming and J lost 7 bases, with 15 bases between them. This CDR3 contains 13 residues. Germline values: CDR1 LNHNV, CDR2 YYDKDF (reference sequence). This CDR3 reads CATARTAGQPQHF. The CDR3 region has the DNA TGTGCCACCGCTCGGACGGCGGGGCAGCCCCAGCATTTT.

The V call is TRBV25-1, the J call TRBJ1-1; no definite D call. This CDR3 has 17 amino acids. The ends were cut back, 5 bases at V and 1 base at J, with 20 bases in the middle. Germline assignment: CDR1 MGHDK and CDR2 SYGVNS. The CDR3 region is CASSHTPGADWNTEAFF. Here the CDR3 DNA reads TGTGCCAGCAGTCACACCCCGGGCGCCGATTGGAACACTGAAGCTTTCTTT.

This clone was picked up one time. J is TRBJ2-1 and V is TRBV27; possible D gene TRBD2, 5 bases. Germline V gene sequence: CDR1 MNHEY, CDR2 SMNVEV (reference sequence). The CDR3 runs to 15 residues. V was clipped by 2 bases and J by 8 bases, with 16 bases between them. The CDR3 DNA reads as TGTGCCAGCAGTTTACTCTGGACTGATCGGGATGAGCAGTTCTTC. It translates to CASSLLWTDRDEQFF.

The J gene is TRBJ2-7, the V gene TRBV7-3, with D possibly being TRBD1 (7 bases). Germline assignment: CDR1 SGHTA and CDR2 FQGTGA. Trimming pared 2 bases from V and 6 bases from J, leaving 14 bases between. This CDR3 comprises 14 residues. CDR3: CASSLSSQGGEQYF. The CDR3 DNA sequence: TGTGCCAGCAGCTTATCCAGCCAGGGGGGCGAGCAGTACTTC. The full variable domain, rest sourced from reference TRBV7-3 and TRBJ2-7, is GAGVSQTPSNKVTEKGKYVELRCDPISGHTALYWYRQSLGQGPEFLIYFQGTGAADDSGLPNDRFFAVRPEGSVSTLKIQRTERGDSAVYLCASSLSSQGGEQYFGPGTRLTVT.

This chain links TRBV27 with TRBJ2-1, with 11 bases identical to TRBD2. The junction had 14 bases not matched to a gene; V was cut back by 5 bases and J by 8 bases. The germline V gene has CDR1 MNHEY and CDR2 SMNVEV (reference sequence). The CDR3 is made up of 17 amino acids. The chain's CDR3 is CASSLLIAGGLGHEQFF. CDR3 sequence (DNA): TGTGCCAGCAGTCTCCTTATAGCGGGAGGGCTTGGGCATGAGCAGTTCTTC.